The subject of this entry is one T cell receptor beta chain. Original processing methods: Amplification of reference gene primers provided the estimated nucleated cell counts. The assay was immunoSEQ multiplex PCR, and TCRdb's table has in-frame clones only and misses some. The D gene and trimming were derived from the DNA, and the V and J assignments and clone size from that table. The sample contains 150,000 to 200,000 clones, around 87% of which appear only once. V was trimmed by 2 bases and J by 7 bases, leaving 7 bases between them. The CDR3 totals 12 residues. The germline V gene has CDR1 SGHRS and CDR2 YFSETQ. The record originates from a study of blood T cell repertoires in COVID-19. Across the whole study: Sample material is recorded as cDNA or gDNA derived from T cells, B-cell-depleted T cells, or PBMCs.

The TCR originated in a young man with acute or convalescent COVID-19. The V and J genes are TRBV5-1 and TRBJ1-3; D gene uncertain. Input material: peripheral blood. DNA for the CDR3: TGCGCCAGCAGCTTTGAGGGCAACACCATATATTTT. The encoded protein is CASSFEGNTIYF. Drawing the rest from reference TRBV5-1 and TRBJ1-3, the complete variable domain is KAGVTQTPRYLIKTRGQQVTLSCSPISGHRSVSWYQQTPGQGLQFLFEYFSETQRNKGNFPGRFSGRQFSNSRSEMNVSTLELGDSALYLCASSFEGNTIYFGEGSWLTVV.